This TCR beta chain was documented in a study of cytomegalovirus exposure and HLA in healthy donors. Measured with immunoSEQ multiplex PCR; TCRdb has only the in-frame clones, and not every one. Of about 100,000 clones listed, around 95% are singletons. Germline V CDR1 and CDR2: MRHNA, SNTAGT. This CDR3 comprises 16 residues. V gave up 0 bases and J gave up 3 bases; unmatched junction bases: 4. V and J are TRBV6-4 and TRBJ2-2, with TRBD1 matching 7 bases. Material for sequencing was PBMCs. The receptor was derived from a woman aged 18-29 years in good health and CMV-seronegative. The CDR3: CASSDSSDRDTGELFF. The CDR3 DNA follows: TGTGCCAGCAGTGACTCTAGTGACAGGGACACCGGGGAGCTGTTTTTT.